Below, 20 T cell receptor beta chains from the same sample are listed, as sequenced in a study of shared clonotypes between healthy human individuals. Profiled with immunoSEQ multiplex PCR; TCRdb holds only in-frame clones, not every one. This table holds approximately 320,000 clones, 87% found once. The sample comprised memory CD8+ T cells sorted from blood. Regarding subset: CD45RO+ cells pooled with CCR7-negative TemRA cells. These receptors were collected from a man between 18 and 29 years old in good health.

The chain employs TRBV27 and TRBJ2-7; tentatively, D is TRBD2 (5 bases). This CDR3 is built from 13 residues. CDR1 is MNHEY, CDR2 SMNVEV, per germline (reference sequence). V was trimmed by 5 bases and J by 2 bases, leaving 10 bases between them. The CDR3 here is CASSERVPYEQYF. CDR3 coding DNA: TGTGCCAGCAGTGAGAGGGTTCCCTACGAGCAGTACTTC.

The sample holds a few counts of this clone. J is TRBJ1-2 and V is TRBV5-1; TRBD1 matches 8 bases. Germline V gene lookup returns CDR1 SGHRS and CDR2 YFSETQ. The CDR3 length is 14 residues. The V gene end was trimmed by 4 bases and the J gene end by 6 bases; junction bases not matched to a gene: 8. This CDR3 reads CASSQTGAWDGYTF. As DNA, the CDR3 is TGCGCCAGCAGCCAGACAGGGGCTTGGGATGGCTACACCTTC.

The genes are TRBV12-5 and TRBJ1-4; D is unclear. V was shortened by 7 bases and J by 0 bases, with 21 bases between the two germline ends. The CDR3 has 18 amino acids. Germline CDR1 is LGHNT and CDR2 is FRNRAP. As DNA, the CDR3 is TGTGCTAGTGCCCCCGTTCTGGGGAGCAGTGCAACTAATGAAAAACTGTTTTTT. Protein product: CASAPVLGSSATNEKLFF.

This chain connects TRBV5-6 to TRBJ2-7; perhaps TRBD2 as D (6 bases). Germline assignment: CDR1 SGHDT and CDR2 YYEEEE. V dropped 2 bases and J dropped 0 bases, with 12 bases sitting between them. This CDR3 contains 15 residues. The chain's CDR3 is CASSFLAVLSYEQYF. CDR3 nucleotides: TGTGCCAGCAGCTTCTTAGCGGTCCTCTCCTACGAGCAGTACTTC.

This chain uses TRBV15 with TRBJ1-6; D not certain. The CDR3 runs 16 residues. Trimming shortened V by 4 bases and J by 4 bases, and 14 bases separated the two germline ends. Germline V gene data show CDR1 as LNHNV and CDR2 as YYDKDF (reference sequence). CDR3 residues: CATSTLGRKYNSPLHF. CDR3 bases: TGTGCCACCAGCACCCTAGGACGGAAGTATAATTCACCCCTCCACTTT.

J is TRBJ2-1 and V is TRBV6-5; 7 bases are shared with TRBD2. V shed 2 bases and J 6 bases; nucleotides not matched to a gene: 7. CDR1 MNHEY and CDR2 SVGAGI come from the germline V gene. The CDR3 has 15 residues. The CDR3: CASSYGAGAGNEQFF. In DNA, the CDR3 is TGTGCCAGCAGTTACGGGGCGGGAGCGGGCAATGAGCAGTTCTTC.

CDR3: CASSLAQGASYEQYF. In DNA form, the CDR3 reads TGTGCCAGCAGCTTAGCGCAGGGGGCGTCCTACGAGCAGTACTTC. The genes are TRBV11-2 and TRBJ2-7, with 8 positions matching TRBD1. This CDR3 has 15 amino acids. V was clipped by 1 base and J by 1 base; unmatched bases: 3. The germline gives CDR1 SGHAT, CDR2 FQNNGV.

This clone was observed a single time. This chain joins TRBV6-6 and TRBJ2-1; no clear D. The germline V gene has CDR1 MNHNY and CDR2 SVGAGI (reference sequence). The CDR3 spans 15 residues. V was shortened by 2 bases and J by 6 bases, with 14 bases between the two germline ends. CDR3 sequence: CASSYGENVGNEQFF. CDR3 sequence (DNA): TGTGCCAGCAGTTACGGGGAAAACGTTGGCAATGAGCAGTTCTTC.

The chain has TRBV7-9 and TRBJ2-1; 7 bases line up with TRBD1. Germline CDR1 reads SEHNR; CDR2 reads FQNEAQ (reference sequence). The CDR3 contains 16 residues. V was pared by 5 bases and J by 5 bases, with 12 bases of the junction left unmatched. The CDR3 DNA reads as TGTGCCAGCAGCACCCAGGACAGGCTTAGGGACAATGAGCAGTTCTTC. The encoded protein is CASSTQDRLRDNEQFF.

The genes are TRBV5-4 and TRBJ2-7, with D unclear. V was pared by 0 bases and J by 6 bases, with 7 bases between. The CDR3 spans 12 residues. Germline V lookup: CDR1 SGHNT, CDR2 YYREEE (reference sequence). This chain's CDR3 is CASSLASREQYF. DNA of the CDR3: TGTGCCAGCAGCTTGGCGTCCCGCGAGCAGTACTTC.

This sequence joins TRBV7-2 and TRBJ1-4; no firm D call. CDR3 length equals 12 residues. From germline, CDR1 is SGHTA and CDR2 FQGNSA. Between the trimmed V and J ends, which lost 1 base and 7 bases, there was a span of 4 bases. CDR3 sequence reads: CASSLDGEKLFF. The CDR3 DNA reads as TGTGCCAGCAGCTTAGATGGTGAAAAACTGTTTTTT.

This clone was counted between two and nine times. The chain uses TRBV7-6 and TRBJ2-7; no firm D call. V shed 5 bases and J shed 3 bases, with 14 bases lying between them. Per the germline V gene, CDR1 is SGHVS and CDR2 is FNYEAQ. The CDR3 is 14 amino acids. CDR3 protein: CASSPLYRVYEQYF. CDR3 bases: TGTGCCAGCAGCCCCCTTTATCGGGTCTACGAGCAGTACTTC.

The CDR3 coding sequence is TGTGCCAGCCAGACGGGGAGGTCACAGCCCCAGCATTTT. Its translation: CASQTGRSQPQHF. The chain links TRBV6-1 to TRBJ1-5; D remains unclear. V was trimmed by 8 bases and J by 7 bases, leaving 15 bases between them. Germline V gene sequence: CDR1 MNHNS, CDR2 SASEGT. This CDR3 is 13 amino acids long.

CDR3 bases: TGTGCCAGCAGCCCAAACAATGAGCAGTTCTTC. Its protein product is CASSPNNEQFF. V usage is TRBV11-2 and J usage is TRBJ2-1; D remains ambiguous. Trimming left V 5 bases short and J 5 bases short, with 4 bases between. Germline CDR1 and CDR2: SGHAT and FQNNGV. This CDR3 spans 11 amino acids.

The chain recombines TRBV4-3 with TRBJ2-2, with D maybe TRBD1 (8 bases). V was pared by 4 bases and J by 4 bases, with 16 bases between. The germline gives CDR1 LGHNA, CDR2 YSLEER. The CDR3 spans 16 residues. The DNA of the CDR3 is TGCGCCAGCAGCCTCCCGGACAGGGAGGGCACCGGGGAGCTGTTTTTT. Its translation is CASSLPDREGTGELFF.

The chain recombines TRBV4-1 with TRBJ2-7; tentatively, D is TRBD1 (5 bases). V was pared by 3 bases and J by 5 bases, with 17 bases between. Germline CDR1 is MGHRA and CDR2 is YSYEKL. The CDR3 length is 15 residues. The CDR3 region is CASSQPLRGSHEQYF. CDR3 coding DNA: TGCGCCAGCAGCCAGCCGCTTAGGGGATCCCACGAGCAGTACTTC.

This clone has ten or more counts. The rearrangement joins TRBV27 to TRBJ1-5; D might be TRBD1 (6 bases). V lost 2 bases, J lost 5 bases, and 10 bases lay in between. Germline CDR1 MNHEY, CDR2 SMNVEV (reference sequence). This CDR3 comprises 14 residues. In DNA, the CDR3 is TGTGCCAGCAGTTTAACAGGGTCTCATCAGCCCCAGCATTTT. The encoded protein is CASSLTGSHQPQHF.

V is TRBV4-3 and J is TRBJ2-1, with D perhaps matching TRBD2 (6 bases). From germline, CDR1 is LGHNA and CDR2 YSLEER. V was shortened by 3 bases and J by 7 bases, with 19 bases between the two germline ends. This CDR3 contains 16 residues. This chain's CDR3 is CASSQFRDLGVNEQFF. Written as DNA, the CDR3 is TGCGCCAGCAGCCAGTTCCGGGACTTGGGTGTGAATGAGCAGTTCTTC.

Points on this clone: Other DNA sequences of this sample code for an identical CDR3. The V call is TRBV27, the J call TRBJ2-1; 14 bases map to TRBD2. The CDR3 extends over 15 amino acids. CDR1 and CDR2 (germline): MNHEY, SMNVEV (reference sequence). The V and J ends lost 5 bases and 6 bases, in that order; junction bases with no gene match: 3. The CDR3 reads CASSPGTSGGNEQFF. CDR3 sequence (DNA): TGTGCCAGCAGTCCAGGGACTAGCGGGGGCAATGAGCAGTTCTTC.

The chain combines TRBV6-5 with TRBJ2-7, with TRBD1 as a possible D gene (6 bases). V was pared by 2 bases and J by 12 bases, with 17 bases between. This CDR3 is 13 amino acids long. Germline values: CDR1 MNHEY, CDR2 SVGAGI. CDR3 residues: CASSYEGTGHRYF. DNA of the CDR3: TGTGCCAGCAGTTACGAGGGGACGGGACACCGGTACTTC.